The sequence of this T cell receptor (beta chain) was determined in a study of T cells in Graves' hyperthyroidism and ophthalmopathy. This clonotype was counted ten times or more. No progression to ophthalmopathy during 18 months of follow-up defined stable disease. Trimming shortened V by 4 bases and J by 0 bases, and 10 bases separated the two germline ends. The CDR3 loop spans 14 amino acids. Germline assignment: CDR1 DFQATT and CDR2 SNEGSKA (reference sequence). Amplified TCR beta CDR3 regions derived from RNA transcripts. HTBI primers were the set used in a first-round RT-PCR of the TCR CDR3. MiXCR, applied by TCRdb to the multiplex PCR reads, yields one record per CDR3 protein. Of hundreds of thousands of distinct CDR3 sequences in the sample, around 13% were seen once.

V usage is TRBV20-1 and J usage is TRBJ2-1, with no clear D. The clonotype comes from a woman between 18 and 29 years old with Graves' hyperthyroidism. The specimen was blood. CDR3 residues: CSAKVYSSYNEQFF. CDR3 DNA: TGCAGTGCTAAGGTGTATAGCTCCTACAATGAGCAGTTCTTC.